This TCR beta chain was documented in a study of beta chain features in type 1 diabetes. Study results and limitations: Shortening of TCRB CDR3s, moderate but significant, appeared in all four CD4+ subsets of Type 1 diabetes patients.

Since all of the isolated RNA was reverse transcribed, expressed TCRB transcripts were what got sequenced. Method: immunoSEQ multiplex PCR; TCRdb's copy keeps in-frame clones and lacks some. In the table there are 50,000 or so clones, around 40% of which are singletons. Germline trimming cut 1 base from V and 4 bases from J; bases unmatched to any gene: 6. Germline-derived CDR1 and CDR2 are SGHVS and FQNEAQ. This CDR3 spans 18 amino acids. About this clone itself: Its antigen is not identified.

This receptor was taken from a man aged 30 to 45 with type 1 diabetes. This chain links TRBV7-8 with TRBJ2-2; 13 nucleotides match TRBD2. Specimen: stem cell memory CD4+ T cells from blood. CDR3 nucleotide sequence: TGTGCCAGCAGCTTAGGACTAGCGGGAGGAGGGGGCACCGGGGAGCTGTTTTTT. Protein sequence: CASSLGLAGGGGTGELFF.